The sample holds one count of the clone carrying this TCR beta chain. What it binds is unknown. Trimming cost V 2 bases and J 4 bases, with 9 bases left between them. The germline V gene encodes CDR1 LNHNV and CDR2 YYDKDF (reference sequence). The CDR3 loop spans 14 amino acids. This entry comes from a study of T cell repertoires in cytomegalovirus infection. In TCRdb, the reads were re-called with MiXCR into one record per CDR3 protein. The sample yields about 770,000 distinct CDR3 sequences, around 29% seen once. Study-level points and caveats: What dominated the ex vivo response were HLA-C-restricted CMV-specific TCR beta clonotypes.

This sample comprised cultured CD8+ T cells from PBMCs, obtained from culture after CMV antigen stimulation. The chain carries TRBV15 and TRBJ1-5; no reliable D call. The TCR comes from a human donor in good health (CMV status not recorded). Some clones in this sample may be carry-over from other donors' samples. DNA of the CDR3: TGTGCCACCAGCAGAACGGACGGAAATCAGCCCCAGCATTTT. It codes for CATSRTDGNQPQHF.